What follows are 5 T cell receptor beta chains derived from one specimen sequenced in a study of T cell responses to AZD1222 COVID-19 vaccine. Data came from immunoSEQ multiplex PCR; TCRdb stores just in-frame clones and leaves some out. The sample gives more than 15,000 clones, roughly 80% of which show up once; about 16% is in the top ten. Sequences were derived from peripheral blood, sampled 28 days after the second AZD1222 dose. The receptors shown here come from an adult who received the AZD1222 COVID-19 vaccine.

The chain combines TRBV4-1 with TRBJ2-7; perhaps TRBD1 as D (5 bases). CDR1 is MGHRA, CDR2 YSYEKL, per germline. Trimming took off 1 base at V and 4 bases at J, with 23 bases between the two ends. The CDR3 is 18 residues long. The CDR3 DNA sequence: TGCGCCAGCAGCCAAGCCCCAGGCTCCCAGTCTGGGGCATACGAGCAGTACTTC. Protein: CASSQAPGSQSGAYEQYF.

V is TRBV11-3 and J is TRBJ1-1, with D perhaps TRBD1 (5 bases). CDR1 is SGHNT, CDR2 YENEEA, per germline. This CDR3 is 15 amino acids long. V lost 2 bases and J 1 base, leaving 11 bases between the germline ends. As DNA, the CDR3 is TGTGCCAGCAGCTTAACCGGGGCGCGGAACACTGAAGCTTTCTTT. Translated: CASSLTGARNTEAFF.

The chain links TRBV15 to TRBJ2-5, with TRBD2 matching over 8 bases. Trimming removed 1 base from V and 3 bases from J; junction bases left unmatched: 4. CDR3 length: 15 amino acids. CDR1 and CDR2 (germline): LNHNV, YYDKDF (reference sequence). The CDR3 DNA sequence: TGTGCCACCAGCAGAGCAGCGGGAGTTGAAGAGACCCAGTACTTC. It codes for CATSRAAGVEETQYF.

J is TRBJ2-7 and V is TRBV28; 8 bases are a match to TRBD2. Germline CDR1 reads MDHEN; CDR2 reads SYDVKM. J lost 3 bases, V lost 7 bases, and 8 bases had no gene match. This CDR3 has 14 amino acids. Written as DNA, the CDR3 is TGTGCCAGCAAGGGGCTAGCGGGCCACTACGAGCAGTACTTC. Translated: CASKGLAGHYEQYF.

The chain carries TRBV13 and TRBJ2-7; the D gene is possibly TRBD2 (6 bases). The CDR3 is made up of 14 amino acids. V was pared by 3 bases and J by 3 bases, with 12 bases between. Germline V gives CDR1 PRHDT, CDR2 FYEKMQ (reference sequence). CDR3 residues: CASSLGGNNYEQYF. CDR3 DNA: TGTGCCAGCAGCTTGGGCGGGAATAACTACGAGCAGTACTTC.